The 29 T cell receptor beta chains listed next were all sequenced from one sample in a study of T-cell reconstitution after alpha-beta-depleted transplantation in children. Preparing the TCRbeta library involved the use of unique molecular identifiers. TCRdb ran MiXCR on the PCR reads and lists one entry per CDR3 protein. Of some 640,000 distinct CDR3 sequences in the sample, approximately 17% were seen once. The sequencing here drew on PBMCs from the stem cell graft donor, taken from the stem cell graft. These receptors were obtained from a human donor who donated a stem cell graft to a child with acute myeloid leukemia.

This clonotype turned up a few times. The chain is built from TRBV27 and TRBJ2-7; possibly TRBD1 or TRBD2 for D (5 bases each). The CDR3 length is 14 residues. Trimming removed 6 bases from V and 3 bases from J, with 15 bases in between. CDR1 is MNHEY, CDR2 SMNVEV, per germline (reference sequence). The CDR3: CASSPGAAVYEQYF. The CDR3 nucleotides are TGTGCCAGCAGCCCCGGGGCGGCGGTCTACGAGCAGTACTTC.

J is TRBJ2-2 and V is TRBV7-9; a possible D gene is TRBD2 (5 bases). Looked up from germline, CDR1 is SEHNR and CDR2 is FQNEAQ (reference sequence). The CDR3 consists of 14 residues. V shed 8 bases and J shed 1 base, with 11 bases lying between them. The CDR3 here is CASGLTRNTGELFF. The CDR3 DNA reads TGTGCCAGCGGGCTTACTAGGAACACCGGGGAGCTGTTTTTT. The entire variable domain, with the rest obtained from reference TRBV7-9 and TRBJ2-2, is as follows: DTGVSQNPRHKITKRGQNVTFRCDPISEHNRLYWYRQTLGQGPEFLTYFQNEAQLEKSRLLSDRFSAERPKGSFSTLEIQRTEQGDSAMYLCASGLTRNTGELFFGEGSRLTVL.

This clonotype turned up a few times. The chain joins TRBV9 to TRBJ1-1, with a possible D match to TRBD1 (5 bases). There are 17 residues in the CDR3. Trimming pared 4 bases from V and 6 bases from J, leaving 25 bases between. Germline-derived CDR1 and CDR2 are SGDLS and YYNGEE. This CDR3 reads CASSRHRGGTVVPEAFF. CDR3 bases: TGTGCCAGCAGCCGCCACCGTGGGGGGACGGTTGTTCCTGAAGCTTTCTTT.

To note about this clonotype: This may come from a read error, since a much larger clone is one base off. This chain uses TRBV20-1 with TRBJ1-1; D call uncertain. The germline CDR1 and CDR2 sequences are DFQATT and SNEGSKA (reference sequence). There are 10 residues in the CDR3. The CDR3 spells CSAYHVEASF. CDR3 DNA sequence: TGCAGTGCCTATCACGTTGAAGCTTCCTTT.

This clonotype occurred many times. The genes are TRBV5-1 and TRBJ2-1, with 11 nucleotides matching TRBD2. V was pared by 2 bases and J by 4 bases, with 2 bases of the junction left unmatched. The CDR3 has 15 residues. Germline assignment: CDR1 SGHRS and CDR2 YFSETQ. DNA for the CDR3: TGCGCCAGCAGCTTTGGGACTAGCGGATACAATGAGCAGTTCTTC. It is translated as CASSFGTSGYNEQFF.

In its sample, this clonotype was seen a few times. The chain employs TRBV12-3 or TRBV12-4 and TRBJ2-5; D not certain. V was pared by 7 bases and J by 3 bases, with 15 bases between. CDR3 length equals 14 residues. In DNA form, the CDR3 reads TGTGCCAGCAATCTACGCGGTGGGGAAGAGACCCAGTACTTC. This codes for CASNLRGGEETQYF.

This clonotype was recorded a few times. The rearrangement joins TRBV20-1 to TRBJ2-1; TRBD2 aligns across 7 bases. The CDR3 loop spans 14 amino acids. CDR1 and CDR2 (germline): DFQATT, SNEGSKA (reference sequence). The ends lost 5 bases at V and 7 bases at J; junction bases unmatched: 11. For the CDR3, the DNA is TGCAGTGCTTTCCCGGGGGGTACTTGGAATGAGCAGTTCTTC. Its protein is CSAFPGGTWNEQFF.

The CDR3 DNA reads as TGTGCCAGCAGTTTTAACAGCCCGAACACTGAAGCTTTCTTT. It is translated as CASSFNSPNTEAFF. The chain uses TRBV12-3 or TRBV12-4 and TRBJ1-1; the D is unclear. V dropped 3 bases and J dropped 1 base, with 9 bases sitting between them. The CDR3 totals 14 residues.

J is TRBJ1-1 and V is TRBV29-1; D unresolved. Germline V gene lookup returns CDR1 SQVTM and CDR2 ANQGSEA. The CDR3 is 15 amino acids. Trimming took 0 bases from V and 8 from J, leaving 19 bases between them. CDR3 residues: CSVEDRRLTRLEAFF. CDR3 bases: TGCAGCGTTGAAGATCGAAGATTGACAAGGCTGGAAGCTTTCTTT. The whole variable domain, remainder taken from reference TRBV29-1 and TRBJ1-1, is SAVISQKPSRDICQRGTSLTIQCQVDSQVTMMFWYRQQPGQSLTLIATANQGSEATYESGFVIDKFPISRPNLTFSTLTVSNMSPEDSSIYLCSVEDRRLTRLEAFFGQGTRLTVV.

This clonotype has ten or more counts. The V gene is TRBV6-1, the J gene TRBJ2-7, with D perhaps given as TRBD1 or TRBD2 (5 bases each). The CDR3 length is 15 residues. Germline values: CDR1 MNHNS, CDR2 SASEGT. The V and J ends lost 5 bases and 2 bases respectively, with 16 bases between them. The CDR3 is CASSPPGALTYEQYF. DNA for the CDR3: TGTGCCAGCAGTCCACCCGGGGCCCTTACCTACGAGCAGTACTTC.

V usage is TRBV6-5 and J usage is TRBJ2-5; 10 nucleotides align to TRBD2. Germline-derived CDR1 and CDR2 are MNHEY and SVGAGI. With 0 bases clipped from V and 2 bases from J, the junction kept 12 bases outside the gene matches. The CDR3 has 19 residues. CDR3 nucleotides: TGTGCCAGCAGTTACTCGAGACTAGCGGGTCGGGGGGCGCAAGAGACCCAGTACTTC. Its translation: CASSYSRLAGRGAQETQYF.

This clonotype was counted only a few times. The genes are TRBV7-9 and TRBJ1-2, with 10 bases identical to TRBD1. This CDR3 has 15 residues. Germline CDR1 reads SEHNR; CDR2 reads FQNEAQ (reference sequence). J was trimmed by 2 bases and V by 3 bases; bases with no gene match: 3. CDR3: CASSFETGGNYGYTF. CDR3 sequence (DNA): TGTGCCAGCAGCTTCGAGACAGGGGGCAACTATGGCTACACCTTC.

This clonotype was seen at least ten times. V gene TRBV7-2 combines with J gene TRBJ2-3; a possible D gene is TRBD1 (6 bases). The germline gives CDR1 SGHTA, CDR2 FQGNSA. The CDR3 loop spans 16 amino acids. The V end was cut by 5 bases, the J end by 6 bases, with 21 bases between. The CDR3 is CASSIPGQGGLDTQYF. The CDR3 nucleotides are TGTGCCAGCAGCATACCGGGACAAGGCGGATTGGATACGCAGTATTTT.

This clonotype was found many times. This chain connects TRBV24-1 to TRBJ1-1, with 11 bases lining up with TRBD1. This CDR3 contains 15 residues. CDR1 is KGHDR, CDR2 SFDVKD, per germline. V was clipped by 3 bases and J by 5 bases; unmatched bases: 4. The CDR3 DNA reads TGTGCCACCAGTGATGGACAGGGGGCGGGAACTGAAGCTTTCTTT. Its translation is CATSDGQGAGTEAFF.

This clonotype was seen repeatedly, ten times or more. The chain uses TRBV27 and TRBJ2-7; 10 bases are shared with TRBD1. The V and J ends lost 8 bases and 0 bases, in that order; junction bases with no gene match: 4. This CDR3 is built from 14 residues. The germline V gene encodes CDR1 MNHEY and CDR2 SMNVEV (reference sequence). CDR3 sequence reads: CASRGTGDSYEQYF. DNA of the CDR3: TGTGCCAGCCGAGGGACAGGGGACTCCTACGAGCAGTACTTC.

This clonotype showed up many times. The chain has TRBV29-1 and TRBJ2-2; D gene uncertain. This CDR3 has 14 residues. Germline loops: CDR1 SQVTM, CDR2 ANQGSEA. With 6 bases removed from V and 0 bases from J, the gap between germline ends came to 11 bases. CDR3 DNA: TGCAGCGTCTGGAGTCCCTCGAACACCGGGGAGCTGTTTTTT. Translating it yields CSVWSPSNTGELFF.

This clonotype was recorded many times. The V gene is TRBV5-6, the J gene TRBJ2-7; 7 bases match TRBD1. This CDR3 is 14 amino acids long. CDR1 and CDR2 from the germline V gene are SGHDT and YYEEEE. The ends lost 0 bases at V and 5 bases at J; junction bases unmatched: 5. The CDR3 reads CASSLGDSANEQYV. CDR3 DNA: TGTGCCAGCAGCTTGGGGGACAGCGCAAACGAGCAGTACGTC.

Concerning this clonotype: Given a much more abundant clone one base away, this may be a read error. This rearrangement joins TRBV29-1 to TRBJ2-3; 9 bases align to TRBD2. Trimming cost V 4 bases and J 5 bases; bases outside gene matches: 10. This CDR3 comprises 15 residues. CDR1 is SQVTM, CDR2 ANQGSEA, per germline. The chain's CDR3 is CSVGTMRGGLDTQYF. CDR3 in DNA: TGCAGCGTTGGGACTATGCGGGGGGGCCTAGATACGCAGTATTTT.

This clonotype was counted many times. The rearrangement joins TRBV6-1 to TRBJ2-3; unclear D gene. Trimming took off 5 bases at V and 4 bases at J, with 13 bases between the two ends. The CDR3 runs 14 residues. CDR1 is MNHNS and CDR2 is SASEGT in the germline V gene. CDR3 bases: TGTGCCAGCAGTCCCTGGACCCTCCCAGATACGCAGTATTTT. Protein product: CASSPWTLPDTQYF.

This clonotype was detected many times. Here the CDR3 DNA reads TGTGCCAGCTATAGAGCCGGGGAGCTGTTTTTT. Its protein is CASYRAGELFF. The V gene is TRBV6-6, the J gene TRBJ2-2; no reliable D call. CDR3 size: 11 residues. The germline gives CDR1 MNHNY, CDR2 SVGAGI (reference sequence). V lost 8 bases and J 6 bases, leaving 7 bases between the germline ends.

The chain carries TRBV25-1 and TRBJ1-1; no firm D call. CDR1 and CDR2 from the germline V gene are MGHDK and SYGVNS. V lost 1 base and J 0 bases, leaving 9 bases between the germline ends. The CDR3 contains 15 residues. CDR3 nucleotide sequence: TGTGCCAGCAGTGAATGGCAGAGCATGAACACTGAAGCTTTCTTT. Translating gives CASSEWQSMNTEAFF. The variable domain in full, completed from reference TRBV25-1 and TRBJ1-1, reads EADIYQTPRYLVIGTGKKITLECSQTMGHDKMYWYQQDPGMELHLIHYSYGVNSTEKGDLSSESTVSRIRTEHFPLTLESARPSHTSQYLCASSEWQSMNTEAFFGQGTRLTVV.

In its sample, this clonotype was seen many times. The CDR3 region is CSARDLAKPGELFF. The CDR3 bases are TGCAGTGCTAGAGATTTAGCCAAACCCGGGGAGCTGTTTTTT. This chain links TRBV20-1 with TRBJ2-2; D ambiguous. There are 14 residues in the CDR3. Per germline, CDR1 DFQATT and CDR2 SNEGSKA (reference sequence). Trimming shortened V by 0 bases and J by 6 bases, and 11 bases separated the two germline ends.

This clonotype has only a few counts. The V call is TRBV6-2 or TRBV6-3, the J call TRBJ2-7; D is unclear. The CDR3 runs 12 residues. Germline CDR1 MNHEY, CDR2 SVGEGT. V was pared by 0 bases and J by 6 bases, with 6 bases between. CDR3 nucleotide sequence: TGTGCCAGCAGTTACTCTAGCTTCGAGCAGTACGTC. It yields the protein CASSYSSFEQYV.

Here the CDR3 reads CASSEALGIWNEQFF. CDR3 bases: TGTGCCAGCAGTGAAGCGTTAGGGATTTGGAATGAGCAGTTCTTC. The V call is TRBV2, the J call TRBJ2-1, with D unresolved. The CDR3 contains 15 residues. Germline V gene sequence: CDR1 SNHLY, CDR2 FYNNEI. Trimming removed 0 bases at V and 7 bases at J, with 13 bases between.

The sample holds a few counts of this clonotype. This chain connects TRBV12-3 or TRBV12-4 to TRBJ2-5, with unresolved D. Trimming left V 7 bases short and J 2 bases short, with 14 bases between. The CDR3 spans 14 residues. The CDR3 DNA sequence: TGTGCCAGCAACGATGAGGCCACGCAAGAGACCCAGTACTTC. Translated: CASNDEATQETQYF.

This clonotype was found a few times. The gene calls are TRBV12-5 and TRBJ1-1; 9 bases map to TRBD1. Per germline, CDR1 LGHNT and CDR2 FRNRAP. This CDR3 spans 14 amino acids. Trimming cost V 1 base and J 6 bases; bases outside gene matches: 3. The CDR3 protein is CASGLGQGGSEAFF. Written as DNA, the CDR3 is TGTGCTAGTGGTTTGGGACAGGGGGGCTCTGAAGCTTTCTTT.

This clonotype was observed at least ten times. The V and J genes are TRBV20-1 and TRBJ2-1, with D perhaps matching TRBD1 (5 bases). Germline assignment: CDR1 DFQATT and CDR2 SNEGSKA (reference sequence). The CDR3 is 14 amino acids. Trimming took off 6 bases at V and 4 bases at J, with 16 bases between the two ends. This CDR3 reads CSARRGPRYNEQFF. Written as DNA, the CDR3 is TGCAGTGCGCGTAGGGGCCCTCGATACAATGAGCAGTTCTTC.

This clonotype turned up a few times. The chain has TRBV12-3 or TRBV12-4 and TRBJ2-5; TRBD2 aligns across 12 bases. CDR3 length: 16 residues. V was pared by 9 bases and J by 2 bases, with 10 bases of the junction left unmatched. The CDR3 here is CASSFGLAGIQETQYF. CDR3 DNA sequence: TGTGCCAGTAGCTTCGGACTAGCGGGGATACAAGAGACCCAGTACTTC.

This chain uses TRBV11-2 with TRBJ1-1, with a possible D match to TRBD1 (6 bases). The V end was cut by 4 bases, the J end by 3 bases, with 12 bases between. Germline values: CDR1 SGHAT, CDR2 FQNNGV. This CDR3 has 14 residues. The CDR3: CASSSAAGDTEAFF. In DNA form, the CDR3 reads TGTGCCAGCAGCTCCGCGGCAGGGGACACTGAAGCTTTCTTT. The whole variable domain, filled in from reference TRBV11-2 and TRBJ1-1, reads EAGVAQSPRYKIIEKRQSVAFWCNPISGHATLYWYQQILGQGPKLLIQFQNNGVVDDSQLPKDRFSAERLKGVDSTLKIQPAKLEDSAVYLCASSSAAGDTEAFFGQGTRLTVV.